This T cell receptor (beta chain) was captured by sequencing in a study of cytomegalovirus exposure and HLA in healthy donors (dated by TCRdb to the late 2010s). Notes on the research overall: According to a later analysis, one platform produced both the 120 validation repertoires and the 550 to 800 repertoires of the first cohort. Along with the roughly 700-subject first cohort, a separate validation cohort of over a hundred different subjects was used. To predict cytomegalovirus infection status, the study brought together high-throughput TCR immunosequencing, statistical association of individual TCRs with disease status, and machine learning. The aim of the study was to test whether cataloging public T cell receptors could identify signatures of past pathogen exposure.

Separate from the roughly 650-subject first cohort, the validation cohort of about 110 subjects was the group to which the donors belonged. Library creation used the immunoSEQ multiplex PCR assay. Processing in the source paper ran as follows. A statistical classification framework was developed to diagnose cytomegalovirus status using the catalog of TCR beta chain sequences. In TCRdb, the immuneACCESS table is reduced to in-frame sequences with V and J assigned. These tables do not hold every clone; where another copy was compared, an unresolved V gene accounts for under half, and the others remain unexplained. The V and J calls and clone size were taken over from that table, and D and trimming were inferred from the DNA. This sample has roughly 150,000 clones in its table, and about 95% of those were observed once. The ten largest make up about 0.89% of the sample. Points on this clone: Its antigen is not yet known. No base qualities exist here, and no much larger clone lies one base off it.

V gives up 0 bases and J gives up 0 bases, and the segment between their germline ends measures 9 bases. The CDR3 runs 15 amino acids, cysteine and phenylalanine included. The kept DNA is CDR3 alone, 45 bases in frame from the first base. As encoded in the germline V gene (reference sequence), CDR1 is SGHNT while CDR2 is YYREEE. Overall results and qualifications from the work: In a later analysis, TCRs clustered in the first cohort were found to also tend to co-occur in the approximately 120 validation repertoires, with about 94% of cluster scores above 0. The classifier was reported to diagnose cytomegalovirus status with high specificity and sensitivity in both the original and validation cohorts. Most TCR sequences were seen in very few donors, while some public TCRs were found in many individuals. In vitro tests confirmed that a few of the cytomegalovirus-associated TCR beta chains recognize cytomegalovirus antigens. The authors suggested that the approach could potentially be extended to other disease states and immunological phenotypes. In the study, about 150 TCR beta chains were listed as associated with cytomegalovirus. All 120 or so repertoires were used to score co-occurrence in the validation cohort in a later analysis, because that analysis had no HLA typing for the cohort.

What was sequenced was PBMCs. In this chain, TRBV5-4 is recombined with TRBJ1-1, with no D gene named confidently. The receptor was derived from a woman aged 18-29 years in good health and CMV-seronegative. The DNA reads TGTGCCAGCAGCTTGGGAGGGCTAATGAACACTGAAGCTTTCTTT. It translates to CASSLGGLMNTEAFF.